The present TCR beta chain was sequenced within a study of long-term antiretroviral therapy in people with HIV. CDR1 is MNHNS, CDR2 SASEGT, per germline. Trimming took off 8 bases at V and 0 bases at J, with 17 bases between the two ends. The CDR3 is 15 amino acids. Sequencing relied on immunoSEQ assay v3.0, run at survey level. Assay used: immunoSEQ multiplex PCR; TCRdb lists only in-frame clones, some missing. This table has tens of thousands of clones, around 86% appearing once. The chain has TRBV6-1 and TRBJ2-7; D gene uncertain. The source was unsorted PBMCs, collected 1.5 years after starting antiretroviral therapy. The receptor was derived from a man aged 18 to 30 with HIV. The CDR3 DNA reads TGTGCCAGCTCCAAGCCACTGCCTCGCTCCTACGAGCAGTACTTC. This gives the protein CASSKPLPRSYEQYF.